Included here is one T cell receptor beta chain sequence, with context. This record comes from a study of blood T cells in healthy people across ages. Primed by a sample-barcoded 5' primer and a J-beta primer mix, a second PCR proceeded for about 6 to 12 cycles. Unique molecular identifiers of 12 random nucleotides labeled each cDNA. Each CDR3 protein is one row after TCRdb ran MiXCR on the 5' RACE reads. The table includes approximately 2,000,000 distinct CDR3 sequences, approximately 39% detected once. The source material was blood. The sequence derives from a human donor in good health.

The CDR3 reads CASSVSGGHSYNEQFF. The CDR3 bases are TGTGCCAGCAGCGTAAGTGGGGGGCACTCCTACAATGAGCAGTTCTTC. The rearrangement uses TRBV9 and TRBJ2-1; D is tentatively TRBD1 or TRBD2 (6 bases each). This CDR3 has 16 residues. V shed 1 base and J shed 0 bases, with 11 bases lying between them. From germline, CDR1 is SGDLS and CDR2 YYNGEE.